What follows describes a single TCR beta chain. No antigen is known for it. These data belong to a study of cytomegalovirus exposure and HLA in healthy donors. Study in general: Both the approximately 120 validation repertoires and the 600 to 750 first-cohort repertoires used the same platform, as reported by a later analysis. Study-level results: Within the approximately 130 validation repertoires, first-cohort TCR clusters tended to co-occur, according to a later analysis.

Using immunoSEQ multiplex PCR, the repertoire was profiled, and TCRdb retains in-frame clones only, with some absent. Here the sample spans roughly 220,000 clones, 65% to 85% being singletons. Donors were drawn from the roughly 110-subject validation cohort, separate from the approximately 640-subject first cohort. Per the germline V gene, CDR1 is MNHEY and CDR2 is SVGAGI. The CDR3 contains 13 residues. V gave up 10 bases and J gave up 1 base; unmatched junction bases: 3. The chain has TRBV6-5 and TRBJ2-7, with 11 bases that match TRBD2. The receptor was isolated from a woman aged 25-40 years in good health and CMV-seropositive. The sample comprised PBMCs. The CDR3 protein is CAIGTSGSYEQYF. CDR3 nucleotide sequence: TGTGCCATCGGGACTAGCGGTTCCTACGAGCAGTACTTC.